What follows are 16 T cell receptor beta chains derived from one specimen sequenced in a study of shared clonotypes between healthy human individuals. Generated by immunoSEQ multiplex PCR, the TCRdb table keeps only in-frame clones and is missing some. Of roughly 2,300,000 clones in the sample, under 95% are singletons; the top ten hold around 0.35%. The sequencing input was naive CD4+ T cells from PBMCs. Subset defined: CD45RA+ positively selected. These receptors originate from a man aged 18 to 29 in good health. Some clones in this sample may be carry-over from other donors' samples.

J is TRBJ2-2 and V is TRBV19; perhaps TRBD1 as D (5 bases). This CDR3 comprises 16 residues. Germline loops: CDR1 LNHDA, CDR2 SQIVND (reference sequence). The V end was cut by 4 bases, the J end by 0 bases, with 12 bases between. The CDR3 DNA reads TGTGCCAGTAGTACTAGGACACCCGCGAACACCGGGGAGCTGTTTTTT. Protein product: CASSTRTPANTGELFF.

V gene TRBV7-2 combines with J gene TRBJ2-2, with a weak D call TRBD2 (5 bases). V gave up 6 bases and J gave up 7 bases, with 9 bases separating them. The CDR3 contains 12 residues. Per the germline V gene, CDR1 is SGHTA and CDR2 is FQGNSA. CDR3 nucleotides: TGTGCCAGCAGGGACTTTTACGGGGAGCTGTTTTTT. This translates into CASRDFYGELFF.

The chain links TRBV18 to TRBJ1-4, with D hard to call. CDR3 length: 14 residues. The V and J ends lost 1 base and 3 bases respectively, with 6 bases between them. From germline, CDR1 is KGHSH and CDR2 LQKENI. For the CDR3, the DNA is TGTGCCAGCTCACCACTGGTGGCTAATGAAAAACTGTTTTTT. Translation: CASSPLVANEKLFF.

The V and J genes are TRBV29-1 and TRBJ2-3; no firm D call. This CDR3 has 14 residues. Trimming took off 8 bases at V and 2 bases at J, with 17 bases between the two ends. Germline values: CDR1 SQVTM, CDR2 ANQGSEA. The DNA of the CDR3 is TGCAGCTATCTGGGGTGGCAGGACACAGATACGCAGTATTTT. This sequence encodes CSYLGWQDTDTQYF.

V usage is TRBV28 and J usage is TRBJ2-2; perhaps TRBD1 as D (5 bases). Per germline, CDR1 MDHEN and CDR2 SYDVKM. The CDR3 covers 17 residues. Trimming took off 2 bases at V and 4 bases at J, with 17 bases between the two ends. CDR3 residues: CASSLGWSLRGTGELFF. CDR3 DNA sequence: TGTGCCAGCAGTTTAGGTTGGTCCCTAAGGGGCACCGGGGAGCTGTTTTTT. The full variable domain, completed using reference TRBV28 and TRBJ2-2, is DVKVTQSSRYLVKRTGEKVFLECVQDMDHENMFWYRQDPGLGLRLIYFSYDVKMKEKGDIPEGYSVSREKKERFSLILESASTNQTSMYLCASSLGWSLRGTGELFFGEGSRLTVL.

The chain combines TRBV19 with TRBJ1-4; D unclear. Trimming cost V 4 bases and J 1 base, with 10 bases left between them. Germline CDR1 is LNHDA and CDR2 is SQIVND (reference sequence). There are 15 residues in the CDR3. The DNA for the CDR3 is TGTGCCAGTAGTAGGTCCGGAGTAACTAATGAAAAACTGTTTTTT. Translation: CASSRSGVTNEKLFF.

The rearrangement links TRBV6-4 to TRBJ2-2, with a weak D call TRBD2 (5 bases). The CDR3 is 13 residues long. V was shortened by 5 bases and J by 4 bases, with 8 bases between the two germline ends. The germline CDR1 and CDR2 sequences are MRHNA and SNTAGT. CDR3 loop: CASSQDSTGELFF. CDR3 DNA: TGTGCCAGCAGTCAGGACTCCACCGGGGAGCTGTTTTTT.

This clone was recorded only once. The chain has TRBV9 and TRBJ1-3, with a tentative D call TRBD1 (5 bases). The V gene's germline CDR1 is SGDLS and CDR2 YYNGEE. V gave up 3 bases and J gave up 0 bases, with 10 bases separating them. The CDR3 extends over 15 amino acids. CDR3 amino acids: CASSADRYSGNTIYF. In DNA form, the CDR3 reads TGTGCCAGCAGCGCCGACAGATACTCTGGAAACACCATATATTTT.

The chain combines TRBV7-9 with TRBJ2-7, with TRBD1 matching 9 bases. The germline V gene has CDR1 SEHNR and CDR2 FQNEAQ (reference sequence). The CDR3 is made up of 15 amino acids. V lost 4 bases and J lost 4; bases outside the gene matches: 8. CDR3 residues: CASSSTGQGVYEQYF. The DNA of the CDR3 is TGTGCCAGCAGCTCGACGGGACAGGGAGTATACGAGCAGTACTTC.

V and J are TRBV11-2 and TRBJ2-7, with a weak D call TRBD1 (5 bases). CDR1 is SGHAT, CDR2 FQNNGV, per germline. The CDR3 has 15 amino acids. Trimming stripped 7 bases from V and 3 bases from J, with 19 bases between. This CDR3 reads CASNPLGHLSYEQYF. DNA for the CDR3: TGTGCCAGCAACCCCCTGGGGCACCTGAGCTACGAGCAGTACTTC.

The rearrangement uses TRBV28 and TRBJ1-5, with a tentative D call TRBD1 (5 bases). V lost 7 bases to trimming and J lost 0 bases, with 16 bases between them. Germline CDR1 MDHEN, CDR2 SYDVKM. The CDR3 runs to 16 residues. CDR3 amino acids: CASTPPRGGSNQPQHF. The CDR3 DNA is TGTGCCAGCACTCCACCCCGCGGGGGTAGCAATCAGCCCCAGCATTTT.

The CDR3 coding sequence is TGTGCCAGCAGCCGAATCGGACCGGAGAACACTGAAGCTTTCTTT. Its translation is CASSRIGPENTEAFF. This rearrangement joins TRBV7-2 to TRBJ1-1; D is unclear. V lost 5 bases and J 1 base, leaving 14 bases between the germline ends. This CDR3 contains 15 residues. The germline gives CDR1 SGHTA, CDR2 FQGNSA.

CDR3 in amino acids: CASSRSGTANQPQHF. The CDR3 coding sequence is TGTGCCAGCAGTCGGTCCGGGACAGCAAATCAGCCCCAGCATTTT. The V and J genes are TRBV28 and TRBJ1-5, with TRBD1 identical over 7 bases. The junction had 8 bases not matched to a gene; V was cut back by 5 bases and J by 4 bases. Per the germline V gene, CDR1 is MDHEN and CDR2 is SYDVKM. The CDR3 consists of 15 residues.

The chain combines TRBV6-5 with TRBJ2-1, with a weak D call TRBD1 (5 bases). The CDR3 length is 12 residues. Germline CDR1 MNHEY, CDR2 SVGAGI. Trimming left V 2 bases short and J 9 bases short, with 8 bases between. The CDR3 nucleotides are TGTGCCAGCAGTTACCTCCAGGGTGAGCAGTTCTTC. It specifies CASSYLQGEQFF.

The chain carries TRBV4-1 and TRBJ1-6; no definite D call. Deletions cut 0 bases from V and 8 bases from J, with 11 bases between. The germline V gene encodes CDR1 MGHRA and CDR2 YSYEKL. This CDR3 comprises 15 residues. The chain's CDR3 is CASSQDVTEYSPLHF. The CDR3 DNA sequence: TGCGCCAGCAGCCAAGATGTGACGGAATATTCACCCCTCCACTTT.

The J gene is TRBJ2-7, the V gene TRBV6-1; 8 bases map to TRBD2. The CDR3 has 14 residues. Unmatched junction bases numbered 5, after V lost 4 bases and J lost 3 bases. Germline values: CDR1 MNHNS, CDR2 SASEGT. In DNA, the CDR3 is TGTGCCAGCAGTGGACGACTAGCGAACTACGAGCAGTACTTC. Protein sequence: CASSGRLANYEQYF.